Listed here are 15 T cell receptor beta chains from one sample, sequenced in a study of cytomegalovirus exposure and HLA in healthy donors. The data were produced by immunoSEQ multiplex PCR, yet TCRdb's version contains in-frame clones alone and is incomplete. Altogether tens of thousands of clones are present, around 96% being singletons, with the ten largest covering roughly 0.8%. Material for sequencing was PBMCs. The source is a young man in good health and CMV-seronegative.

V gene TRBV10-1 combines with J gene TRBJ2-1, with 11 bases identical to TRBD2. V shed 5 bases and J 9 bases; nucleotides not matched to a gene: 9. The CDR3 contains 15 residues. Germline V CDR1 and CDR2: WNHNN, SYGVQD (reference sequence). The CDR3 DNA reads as TGCGCCAGCAGTACGACTAGCGGGAAGGGGTTTGAGCAGTTCTTC. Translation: CASSTTSGKGFEQFF.

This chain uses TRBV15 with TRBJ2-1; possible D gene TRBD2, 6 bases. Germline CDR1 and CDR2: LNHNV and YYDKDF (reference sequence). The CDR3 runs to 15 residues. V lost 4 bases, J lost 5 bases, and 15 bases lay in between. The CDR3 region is CATSTYELAHNEQFF. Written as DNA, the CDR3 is TGTGCCACCAGCACATACGAACTAGCCCACAATGAGCAGTTCTTC.

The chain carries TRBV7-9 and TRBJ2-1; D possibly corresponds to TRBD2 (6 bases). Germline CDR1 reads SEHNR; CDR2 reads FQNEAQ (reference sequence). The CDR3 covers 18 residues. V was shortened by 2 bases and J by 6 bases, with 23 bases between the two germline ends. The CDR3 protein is CASSLMGGFGGTFNEQFF. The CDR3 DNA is TGTGCCAGCAGCTTAATGGGTGGTTTTGGCGGGACGTTCAATGAGCAGTTCTTC.

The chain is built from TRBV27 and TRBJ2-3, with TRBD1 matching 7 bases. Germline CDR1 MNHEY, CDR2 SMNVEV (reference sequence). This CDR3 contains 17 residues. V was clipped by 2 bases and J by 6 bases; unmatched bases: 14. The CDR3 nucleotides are TGTGCCAGCAGTTTAACCCGGGACAGCACCTTTTCCGATACGCAGTATTTT. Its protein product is CASSLTRDSTFSDTQYF.

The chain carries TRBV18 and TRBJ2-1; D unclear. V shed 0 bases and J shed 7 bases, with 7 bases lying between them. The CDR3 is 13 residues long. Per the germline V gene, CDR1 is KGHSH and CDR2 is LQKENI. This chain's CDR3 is CASSPPTRNEQFF. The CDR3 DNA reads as TGTGCCAGCTCACCACCGACAAGGAATGAGCAGTTCTTC.

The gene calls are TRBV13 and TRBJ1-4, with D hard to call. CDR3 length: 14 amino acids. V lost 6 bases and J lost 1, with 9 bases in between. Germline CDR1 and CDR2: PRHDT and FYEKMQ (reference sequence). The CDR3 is CASREGGTNEKLFF. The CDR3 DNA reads TGTGCCAGCAGGGAAGGAGGAACTAATGAAAAACTGTTTTTT.

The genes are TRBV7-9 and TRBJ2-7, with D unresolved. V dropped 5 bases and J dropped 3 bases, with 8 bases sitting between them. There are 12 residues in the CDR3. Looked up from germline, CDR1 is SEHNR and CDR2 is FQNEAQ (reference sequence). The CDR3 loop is CASSPPGYEQYF. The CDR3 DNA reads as TGTGCCAGCAGCCCCCCCGGCTACGAGCAGTACTTC.

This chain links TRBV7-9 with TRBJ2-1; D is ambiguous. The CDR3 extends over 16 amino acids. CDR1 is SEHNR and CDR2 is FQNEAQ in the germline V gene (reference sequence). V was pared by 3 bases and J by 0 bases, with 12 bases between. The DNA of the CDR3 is TGTGCCAGCAGCTTTTCCCCCAAGAGCTCCTACAATGAGCAGTTCTTC. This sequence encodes CASSFSPKSSYNEQFF.

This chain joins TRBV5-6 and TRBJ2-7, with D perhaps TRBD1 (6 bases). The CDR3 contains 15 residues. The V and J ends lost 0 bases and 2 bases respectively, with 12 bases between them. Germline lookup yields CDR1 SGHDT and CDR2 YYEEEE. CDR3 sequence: CASSLDPGETYEQYV. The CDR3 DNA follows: TGTGCCAGCAGCTTGGATCCAGGGGAAACCTACGAGCAGTACGTC.

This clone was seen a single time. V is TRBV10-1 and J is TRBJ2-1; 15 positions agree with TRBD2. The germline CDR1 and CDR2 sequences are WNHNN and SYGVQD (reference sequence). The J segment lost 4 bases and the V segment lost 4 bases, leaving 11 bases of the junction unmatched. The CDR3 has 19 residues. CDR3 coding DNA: TGCGCCAGCAGTGCCTCTACCGGGACTAGCGGGAGGATTTACAATGAGCAGTTCTTC. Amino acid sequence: CASSASTGTSGRIYNEQFF.

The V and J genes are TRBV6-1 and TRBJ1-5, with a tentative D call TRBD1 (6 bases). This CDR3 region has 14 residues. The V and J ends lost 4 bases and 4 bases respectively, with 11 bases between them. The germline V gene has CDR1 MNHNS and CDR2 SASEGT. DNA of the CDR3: TGTGCCAGCAGTGGGGGACATCTTAATCAGCCCCAGCATTTT. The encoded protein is CASSGGHLNQPQHF.

CDR3 protein: CASTETGTGSTGELFF. The CDR3 bases are TGCGCCAGCACCGAGACCGGGACAGGGAGCACCGGGGAGCTGTTTTTT. The chain has TRBV5-1 and TRBJ2-2, with 9 bases fitting TRBD1. Trimming took 6 bases from V and 4 from J; bases not matched to a gene: 10. The CDR3 totals 16 residues. Germline V CDR1 and CDR2: SGHRS, YFSETQ.

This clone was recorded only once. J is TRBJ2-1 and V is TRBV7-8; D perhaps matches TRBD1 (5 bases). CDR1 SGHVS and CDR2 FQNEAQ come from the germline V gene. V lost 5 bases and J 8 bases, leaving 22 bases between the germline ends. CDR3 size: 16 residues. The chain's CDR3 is CASSPLPLAGWDEQFF. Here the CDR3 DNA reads TGTGCCAGCAGCCCTCTTCCCCTGGCAGGGTGGGATGAGCAGTTCTTC.

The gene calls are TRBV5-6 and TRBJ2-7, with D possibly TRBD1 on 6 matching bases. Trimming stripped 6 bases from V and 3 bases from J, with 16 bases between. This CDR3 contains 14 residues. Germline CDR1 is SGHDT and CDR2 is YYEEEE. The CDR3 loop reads CASTGSRGYYEQYV. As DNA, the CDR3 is TGTGCCAGCACCGGAAGCAGGGGATACTACGAGCAGTACGTC.

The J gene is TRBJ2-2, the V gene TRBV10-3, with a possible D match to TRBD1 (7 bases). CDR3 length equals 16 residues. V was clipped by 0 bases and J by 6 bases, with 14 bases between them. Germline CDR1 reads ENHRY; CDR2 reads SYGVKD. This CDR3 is CAISESGGQPPGELFF. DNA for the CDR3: TGTGCCATCAGTGAGTCGGGGGGACAGCCACCCGGGGAGCTGTTTTTT.